This T cell receptor beta chain was captured by sequencing in a study of cytomegalovirus exposure and HLA in healthy donors. A multiplex PCR was run with 60 Vbeta primers and 13 Jbeta primers. Some clones are missing from TCRdb's copy, which holds only in-frame ones; the method was immunoSEQ multiplex PCR. The sample records roughly 120,000 clones, roughly 80% being singletons. The CDR3 is made up of 16 amino acids. Looked up from germline, CDR1 is KGHSH and CDR2 is LQKENI. On this clone itself: Its target is unknown. The junction differs from germline at one of its ends, possibly a read error.

Study results and caveats: The listing of 150 to 200 TCR beta chains classed them as cytomegalovirus-associated.

The sequenced sample was PBMCs. The receptor comes from a male donor in good health and CMV-seronegative. The chain carries TRBV18 and TRBJ2-6; maybe TRBD1 (6 bases). DNA of the CDR3: TGTGCCAGCTCACCAGTGACAGGCTCCGGGGCCAACGGCCTGACTTTC. It specifies CASSPVTGSGANGLTF.